Below are 18 T cell receptor beta chains sequenced from a single sample in a study of cytomegalovirus exposure and HLA in healthy donors. Researchers ran the PCR with 60 Vbeta and 13 Jbeta primers. The assay was immunoSEQ multiplex PCR, and TCRdb's table has in-frame clones only and misses some. The repertoire holds 200,000 or so clones, with roughly 84% as singletons. The sequenced sample consisted of PBMCs. These receptors originate from a boy between 2 and 15 years old in good health and CMV-seronegative.

This chain joins TRBV5-1 and TRBJ2-7, with D perhaps TRBD2 (5 bases). Germline loops: CDR1 SGHRS, CDR2 YFSETQ. The CDR3 extends over 15 amino acids. Trimming shortened V by 0 bases and J by 6 bases, and 16 bases separated the two germline ends. CDR3 sequence: CASSLEASPSPEQYF. CDR3 nucleotides: TGCGCCAGCAGCTTGGAGGCTAGCCCGTCCCCCGAGCAGTACTTC.

The gene calls are TRBV5-1 and TRBJ1-2; 7 nucleotides align to TRBD1. The germline V gene encodes CDR1 SGHRS and CDR2 YFSETQ. The CDR3 spans 15 residues. V was clipped by 3 bases and J by 10 bases; unmatched bases: 15. CDR3 sequence (DNA): TGCGCCAGCAGCTCCTATGACAGGGATGAGTACGACTACACCTTC. This sequence encodes CASSSYDRDEYDYTF.

This chain joins TRBV28 and TRBJ1-5; 9 nucleotides line up with TRBD1. The ends lost 6 bases at V and 7 bases at J; junction bases unmatched: 7. Per the germline V gene, CDR1 is MDHEN and CDR2 is SYDVKM. The CDR3 is made up of 14 amino acids. CDR3 sequence (DNA): TGTGCCAGCAGACCGGGACAGGGTGTCCAGCCCCAGCATTTT. Its protein product is CASRPGQGVQPQHF.

This chain links TRBV9 with TRBJ1-3, with 8 bases aligning to TRBD1. The CDR3 loop spans 16 amino acids. V shed 3 bases, J shed 0 bases, and the junction held 5 bases outside the gene matches. The germline CDR1 and CDR2 sequences are SGDLS and YYNGEE. CDR3 sequence (DNA): TGTGCCAGCAGCGGCCGACAGGGGTTCTCTGGAAACACCATATATTTT. It specifies CASSGRQGFSGNTIYF.

The chain uses TRBV27 and TRBJ1-2; 8 nucleotides line up with TRBD1. The CDR3 is 15 residues long. The V and J ends lost 5 bases and 2 bases, in that order; junction bases with no gene match: 7. Looked up from germline, CDR1 is MNHEY and CDR2 is SMNVEV (reference sequence). CDR3 in DNA: TGTGCCAGCAGTCTCAGGGGGCAGGGGAACTATGGCTACACCTTC. This gives the protein CASSLRGQGNYGYTF.

This clone has a handful of counts. This sequence joins TRBV4-2 and TRBJ2-7; tentative D call: TRBD2 (6 bases). Germline V gene sequence: CDR1 LGHNA, CDR2 YNFKEQ. This CDR3 is 15 amino acids long. The germline V and J ends were trimmed by 5 bases and 0 bases, with 14 bases remaining between them. CDR3 in DNA: TGTGCCAGCAGCTTATCACGGGACTCCTCCTACGAGCAGTACTTC. It encodes CASSLSRDSSYEQYF.

The chain is built from TRBV11-3 and TRBJ2-5; D remains unclear. Germline V lookup: CDR1 SGHNT, CDR2 YENEEA. The CDR3 runs to 13 residues. The V end lost 5 bases, the J end lost 2 bases, and 9 bases lay between the germline ends. CDR3 sequence: CASSPSNQETQYF. In nucleotides, the CDR3 is TGTGCCAGCAGCCCCAGTAATCAAGAGACCCAGTACTTC. Complete variable domain (other parts from reference TRBV11-3 and TRBJ2-5): EAGVVQSPRYKIIEKKQPVAFWCNPISGHNTLYWYLQNLGQGPELLIRYENEEAVDDSQLPKDRFSAERLKGVDSTLKIQPAELGDSAVYLCASSPSNQETQYFGPGTRLLVL.

This sequence joins TRBV5-4 and TRBJ2-5; the D is unclear. V lost 4 bases to trimming and J lost 2 bases, with 12 bases between them. This CDR3 contains 14 residues. Germline CDR1 SGHNT, CDR2 YYREEE (reference sequence). This CDR3 reads CASSPPTAQETQYF. CDR3 sequence (DNA): TGTGCCAGCAGCCCTCCCACAGCTCAAGAGACCCAGTACTTC.

Only one count was recorded for this clone. The chain links TRBV6-5 to TRBJ1-4, with D possibly matching TRBD1 (6 bases). CDR1 and CDR2 (germline): MNHEY, SVGAGI. Between the trimmed V and J ends, which lost 2 bases and 5 bases, there was a span of 15 bases. The CDR3 sequence is 16 residues long. CDR3: CASSYRSAGANEKLFF. In DNA form, the CDR3 reads TGTGCCAGCAGTTACCGGTCGGCAGGGGCGAATGAAAAACTGTTTTTT.

The rearrangement links TRBV28 to TRBJ2-5, with a tentative D call TRBD2 (5 bases). V lost 4 bases and J 11 bases, leaving 20 bases between the germline ends. The germline gives CDR1 MDHEN, CDR2 SYDVKM. CDR3 length: 14 residues. CDR3 amino acids: CASSSLLDGLQQYF. Here the CDR3 DNA reads TGTGCCAGCAGTTCCCTCCTTGATGGACTCCAGCAGTACTTC.

The chain combines TRBV18 with TRBJ2-5; 8 bases agree with TRBD1. The germline V gene encodes CDR1 KGHSH and CDR2 LQKENI. The CDR3 is 13 residues long. The junction had 2 bases not matched to a gene; V was cut back by 4 bases and J by 4 bases. CDR3: CASSLGQGETQYF. CDR3 bases: TGTGCCAGCTCACTCGGACAGGGAGAGACCCAGTACTTC.

J is TRBJ1-2 and V is TRBV29-1; D possibly corresponds to TRBD1 (6 bases). Trimming stripped 5 bases from V and 4 bases from J, with 14 bases between. From germline, CDR1 is SQVTM and CDR2 ANQGSEA. CDR3 size: 13 residues. The CDR3 DNA sequence: TGCAGCGTTCCACAGGGTGTCGGCTATGGCTACACCTTC. Translated, it gives CSVPQGVGYGYTF. Using reference TRBV29-1 and TRBJ1-2 for the parts outside the CDR3, the full variable domain is SAVISQKPSRDICQRGTSLTIQCQVDSQVTMMFWYRQQPGQSLTLIATANQGSEATYESGFVIDKFPISRPNLTFSTLTVSNMSPEDSSIYLCSVPQGVGYGYTFGSGTRLTVV.

The sample holds a few counts of this clone. The chain uses TRBV30 and TRBJ2-7; 12 nucleotides align to TRBD2. Trimming cost V 1 base and J 0 bases; bases outside gene matches: 4. There are 16 residues in the CDR3. Per the germline V gene, CDR1 is GTSNPN and CDR2 is SVGIG (reference sequence). CDR3 amino acids: CAWSGLAGADSYEQYF. DNA for the CDR3: TGTGCCTGGAGTGGACTAGCGGGGGCCGACTCCTACGAGCAGTACTTC. The full variable domain, with the rest looked up from reference TRBV30 and TRBJ2-7, is SQTIHQWPATLVQPVGSPLSLECTVEGTSNPNLYWYRQAAGRGLQLLFYSVGIGQISSEVPQNLSASRPQDRQFILSSKKLLLSDSGFYLCAWSGLAGADSYEQYFGPGTRLTVT.

The V and J genes are TRBV19 and TRBJ1-5; D is undetermined. The CDR3 spans 15 residues. V was pared by 7 bases and J by 2 bases, with 15 bases between. Germline V gene sequence: CDR1 LNHDA, CDR2 SQIVND (reference sequence). CDR3 protein: CASILSGGGNQPQHF. The DNA of the CDR3 is TGTGCCAGTATATTGTCGGGAGGCGGCAATCAGCCCCAGCATTTT. Complete variable domain (other parts from reference TRBV19 and TRBJ1-5): DGGITQSPKYLFRKEGQNVTLSCEQNLNHDAMYWYRQDPGQGLRLIYYSQIVNDFQKGDIAEGYSVSREKKESFPLTVTSAQKNPTAFYLCASILSGGGNQPQHFGDGTRLSIL.

The gene calls are TRBV15 and TRBJ1-2; no definite D call. The CDR3 runs 14 residues. Germline V gives CDR1 LNHNV, CDR2 YYDKDF (reference sequence). V gave up 0 bases and J gave up 11 bases, with 16 bases separating them. CDR3 in amino acids: CATSRDRNDFGYTF. The CDR3 DNA reads TGTGCCACCAGCAGAGATCGTAATGACTTCGGTTACACCTTC.

The rearrangement joins TRBV13 to TRBJ2-5, with 8 bases fitting TRBD2. V lost 6 bases and J lost 4; bases outside the gene matches: 10. The CDR3 runs to 15 residues. Germline V gene sequence: CDR1 PRHDT, CDR2 FYEKMQ (reference sequence). The CDR3 sequence: CASRISAGGPETQYF. The CDR3 nucleotides are TGTGCCAGCAGGATTTCGGCGGGGGGTCCAGAGACCCAGTACTTC.

This clone was seen only once. The rearrangement links TRBV5-1 to TRBJ2-1; D may be TRBD1 (5 bases). With 2 bases removed from V and 5 bases from J, the gap between germline ends came to 8 bases. CDR3 size: 13 residues. Germline loops: CDR1 SGHRS, CDR2 YFSETQ. This CDR3 reads CASSFDSNNEQFF. The DNA for the CDR3 is TGCGCCAGCAGCTTTGACAGCAACAATGAGCAGTTCTTC.

The chain couples TRBV12-5 to TRBJ1-5; no firm D call. CDR3 size: 14 residues. V was shortened by 5 bases and J by 6 bases, with 14 bases between the two germline ends. Germline CDR1 is LGHNT and CDR2 is FRNRAP. This CDR3 is CASGPTRVGQPQHF. The DNA of the CDR3 is TGTGCTAGTGGTCCCACCCGAGTCGGTCAGCCCCAGCATTTT.